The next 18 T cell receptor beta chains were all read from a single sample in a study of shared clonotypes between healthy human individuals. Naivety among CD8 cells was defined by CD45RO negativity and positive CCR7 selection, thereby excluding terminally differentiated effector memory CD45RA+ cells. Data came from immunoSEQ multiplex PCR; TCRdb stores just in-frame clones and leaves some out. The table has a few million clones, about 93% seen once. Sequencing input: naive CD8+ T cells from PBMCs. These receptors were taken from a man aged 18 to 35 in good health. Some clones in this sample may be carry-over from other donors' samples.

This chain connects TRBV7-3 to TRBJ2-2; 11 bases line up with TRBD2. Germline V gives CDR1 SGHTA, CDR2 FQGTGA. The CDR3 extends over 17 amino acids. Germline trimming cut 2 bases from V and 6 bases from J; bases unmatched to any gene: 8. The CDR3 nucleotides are TGTGCCAGCAGCTTATTTCGACTAGCGGGGACGGCCGGGGAGCTGTTTTTT. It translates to CASSLFRLAGTAGELFF.

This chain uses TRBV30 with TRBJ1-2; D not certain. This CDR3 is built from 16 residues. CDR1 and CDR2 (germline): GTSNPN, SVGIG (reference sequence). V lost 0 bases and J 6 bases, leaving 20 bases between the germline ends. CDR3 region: CAWSVIYREEADGYTF. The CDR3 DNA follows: TGTGCCTGGAGTGTAATTTATAGGGAGGAGGCGGATGGCTACACCTTC.

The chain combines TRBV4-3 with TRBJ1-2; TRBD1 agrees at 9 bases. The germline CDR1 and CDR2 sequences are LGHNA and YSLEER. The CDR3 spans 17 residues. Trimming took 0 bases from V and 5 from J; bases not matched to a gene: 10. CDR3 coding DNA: TGCGCCAGCAGCCAAGACTATGGGGCGGGACAGGGTTATGGCTACACCTTC. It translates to CASSQDYGAGQGYGYTF.

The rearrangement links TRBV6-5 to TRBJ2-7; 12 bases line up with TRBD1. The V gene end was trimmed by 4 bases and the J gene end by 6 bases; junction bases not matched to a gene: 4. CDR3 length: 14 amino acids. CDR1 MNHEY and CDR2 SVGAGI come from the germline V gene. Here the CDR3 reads CASSWGQGAFEQYF. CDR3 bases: TGTGCCAGCAGTTGGGGACAGGGGGCGTTCGAGCAGTACTTC.

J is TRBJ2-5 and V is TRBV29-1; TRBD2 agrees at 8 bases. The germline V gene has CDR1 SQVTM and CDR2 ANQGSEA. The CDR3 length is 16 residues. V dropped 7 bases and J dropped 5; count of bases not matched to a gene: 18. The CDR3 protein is CSGGPGSGRAGETQYF. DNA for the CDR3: TGCAGCGGAGGACCGGGCTCCGGGAGGGCGGGGGAGACCCAGTACTTC.

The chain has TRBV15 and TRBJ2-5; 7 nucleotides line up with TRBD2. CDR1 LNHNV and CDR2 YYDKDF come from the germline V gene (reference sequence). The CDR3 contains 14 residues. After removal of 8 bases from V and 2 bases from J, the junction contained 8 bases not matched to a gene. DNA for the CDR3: TGTGCCACCGGCGGGAGAACCCCACAAGAGACCCAGTACTTC. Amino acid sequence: CATGGRTPQETQYF.

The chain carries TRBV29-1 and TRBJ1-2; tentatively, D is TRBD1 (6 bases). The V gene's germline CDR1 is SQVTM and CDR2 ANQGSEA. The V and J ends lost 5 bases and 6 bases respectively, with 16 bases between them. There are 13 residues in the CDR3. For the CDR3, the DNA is TGCAGCGTTCCGACGTGGGGGGCAGATGGCTACACCTTC. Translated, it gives CSVPTWGADGYTF.

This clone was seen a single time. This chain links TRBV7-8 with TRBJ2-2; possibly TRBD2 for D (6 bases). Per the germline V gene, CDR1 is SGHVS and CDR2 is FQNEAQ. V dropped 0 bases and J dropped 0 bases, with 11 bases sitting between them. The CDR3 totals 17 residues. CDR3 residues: CASSLALGGTNTGELFF. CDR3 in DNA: TGTGCCAGCAGCTTAGCGTTAGGCGGGACGAACACCGGGGAGCTGTTTTTT.

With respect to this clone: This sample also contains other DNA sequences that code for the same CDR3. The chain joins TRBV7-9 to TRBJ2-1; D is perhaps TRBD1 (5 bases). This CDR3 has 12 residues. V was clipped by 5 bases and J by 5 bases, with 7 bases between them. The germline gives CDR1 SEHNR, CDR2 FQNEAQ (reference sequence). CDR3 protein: CASSPGNNEQFF. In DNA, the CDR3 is TGTGCCAGCAGCCCAGGGAACAATGAGCAGTTCTTC.

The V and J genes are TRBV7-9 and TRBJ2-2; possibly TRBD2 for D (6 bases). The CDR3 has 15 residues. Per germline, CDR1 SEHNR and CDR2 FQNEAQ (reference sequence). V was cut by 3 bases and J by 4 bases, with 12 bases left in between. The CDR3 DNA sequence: TGTGCCAGCAGCTTTGGAGGGGTCGGCACCGGGGAGCTGTTTTTT. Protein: CASSFGGVGTGELFF.

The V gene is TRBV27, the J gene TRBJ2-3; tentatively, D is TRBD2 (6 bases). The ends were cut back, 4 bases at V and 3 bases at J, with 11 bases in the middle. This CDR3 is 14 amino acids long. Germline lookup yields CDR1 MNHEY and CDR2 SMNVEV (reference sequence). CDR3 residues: CASSWSSETDTQYF. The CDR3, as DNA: TGTGCCAGCAGTTGGTCTAGCGAGACAGATACGCAGTATTTT.

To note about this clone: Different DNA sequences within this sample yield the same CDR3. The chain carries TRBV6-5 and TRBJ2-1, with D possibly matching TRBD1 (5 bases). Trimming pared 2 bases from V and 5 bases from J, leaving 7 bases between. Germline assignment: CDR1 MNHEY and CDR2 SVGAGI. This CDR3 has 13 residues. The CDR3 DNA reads TGTGCCAGCAGTTACCAGGGAAACAATGAGCAGTTCTTC. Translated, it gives CASSYQGNNEQFF.

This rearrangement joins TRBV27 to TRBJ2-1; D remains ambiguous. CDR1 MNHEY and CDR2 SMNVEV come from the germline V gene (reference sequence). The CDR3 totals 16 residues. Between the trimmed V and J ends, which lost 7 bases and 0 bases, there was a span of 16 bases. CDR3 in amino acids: CASTPAGYSSYNEQFF. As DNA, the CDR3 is TGTGCCAGCACACCGGCCGGCTACAGCTCCTACAATGAGCAGTTCTTC.

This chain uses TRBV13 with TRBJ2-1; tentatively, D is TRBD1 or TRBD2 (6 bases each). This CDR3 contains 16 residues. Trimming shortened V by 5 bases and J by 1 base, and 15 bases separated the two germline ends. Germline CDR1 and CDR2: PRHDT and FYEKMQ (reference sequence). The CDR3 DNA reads TGTGCCAGCAGCCCAGCCGGGGGCGGGTCCTACAATGAGCAGTTCTTC. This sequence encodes CASSPAGGGSYNEQFF.

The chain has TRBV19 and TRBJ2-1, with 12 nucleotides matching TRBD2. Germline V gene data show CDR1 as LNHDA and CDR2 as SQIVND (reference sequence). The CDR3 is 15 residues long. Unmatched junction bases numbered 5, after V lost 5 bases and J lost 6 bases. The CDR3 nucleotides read TGTGCCAGTAGTTGGACTAGCGGGACCGTCAATGAGCAGTTCTTC. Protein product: CASSWTSGTVNEQFF.

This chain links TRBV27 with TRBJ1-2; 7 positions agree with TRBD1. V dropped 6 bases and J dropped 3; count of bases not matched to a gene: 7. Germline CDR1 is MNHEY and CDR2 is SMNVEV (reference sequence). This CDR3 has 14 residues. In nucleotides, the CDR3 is TGTGCCAGCAGCCTGACAGGGTTGTACTATGGCTACACCTTC. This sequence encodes CASSLTGLYYGYTF.

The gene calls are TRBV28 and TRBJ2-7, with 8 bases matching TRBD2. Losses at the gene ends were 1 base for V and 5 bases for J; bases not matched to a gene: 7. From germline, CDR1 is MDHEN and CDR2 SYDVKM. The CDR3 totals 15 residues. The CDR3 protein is CASSLYGRAVHEQYF. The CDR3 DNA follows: TGTGCCAGCAGTTTATACGGGAGGGCCGTCCACGAGCAGTACTTC.

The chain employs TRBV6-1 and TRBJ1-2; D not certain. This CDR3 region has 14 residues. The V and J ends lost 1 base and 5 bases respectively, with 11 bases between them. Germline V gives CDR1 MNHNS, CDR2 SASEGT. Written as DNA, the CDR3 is TGTGCCAGCAGTGAAGGGCGGGTGGTATATGGCTACACCTTC. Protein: CASSEGRVVYGYTF.